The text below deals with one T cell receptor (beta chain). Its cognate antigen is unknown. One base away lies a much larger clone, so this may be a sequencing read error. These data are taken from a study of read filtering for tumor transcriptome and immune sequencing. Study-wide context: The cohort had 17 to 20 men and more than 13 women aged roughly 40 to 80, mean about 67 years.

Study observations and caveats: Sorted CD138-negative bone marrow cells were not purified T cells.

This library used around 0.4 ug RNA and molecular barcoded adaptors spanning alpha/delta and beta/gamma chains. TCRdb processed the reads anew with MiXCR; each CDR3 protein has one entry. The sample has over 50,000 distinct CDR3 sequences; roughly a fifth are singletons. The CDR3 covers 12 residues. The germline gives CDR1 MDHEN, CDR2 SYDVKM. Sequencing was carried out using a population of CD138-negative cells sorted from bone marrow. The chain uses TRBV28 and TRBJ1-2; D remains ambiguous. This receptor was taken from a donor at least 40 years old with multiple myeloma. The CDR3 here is CASSQTNCGYTF. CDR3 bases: TGTGCCAGCAGTCAAACTAACTGTGGCTACACCTTC.